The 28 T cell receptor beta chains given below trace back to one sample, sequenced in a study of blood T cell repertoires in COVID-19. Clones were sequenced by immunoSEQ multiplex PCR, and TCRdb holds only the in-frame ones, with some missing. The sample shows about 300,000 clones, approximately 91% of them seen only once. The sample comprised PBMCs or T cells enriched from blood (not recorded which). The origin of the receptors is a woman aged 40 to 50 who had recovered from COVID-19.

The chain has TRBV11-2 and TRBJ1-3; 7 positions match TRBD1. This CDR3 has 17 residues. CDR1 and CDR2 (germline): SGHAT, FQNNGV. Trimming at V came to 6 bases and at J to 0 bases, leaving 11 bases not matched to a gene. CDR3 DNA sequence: TGTGCCAGCAGACCCTTGGACAGGTTTAGCTCTGGAAACACCATATATTTT. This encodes CASRPLDRFSSGNTIYF.

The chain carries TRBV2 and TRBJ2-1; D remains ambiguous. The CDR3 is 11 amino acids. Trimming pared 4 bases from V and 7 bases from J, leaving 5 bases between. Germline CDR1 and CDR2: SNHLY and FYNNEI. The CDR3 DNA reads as TGTGCCAGCAGTGGAGAGAATGAGCAGTTCTTC. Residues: CASSGENEQFF.

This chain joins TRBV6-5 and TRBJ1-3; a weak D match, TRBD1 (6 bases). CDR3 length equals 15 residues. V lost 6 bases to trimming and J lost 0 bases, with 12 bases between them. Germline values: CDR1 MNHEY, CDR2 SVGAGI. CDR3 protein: CASSPRQVSGNTIYF. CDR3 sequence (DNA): TGTGCCAGCAGCCCGCGACAGGTCTCTGGAAACACCATATATTTT.

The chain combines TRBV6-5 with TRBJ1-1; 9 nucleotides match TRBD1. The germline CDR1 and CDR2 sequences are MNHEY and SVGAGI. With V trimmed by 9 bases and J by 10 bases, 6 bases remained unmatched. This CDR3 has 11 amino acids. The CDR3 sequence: CASRQGDGAFF. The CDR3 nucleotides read TGTGCCAGTCGACAGGGGGATGGAGCTTTCTTT.

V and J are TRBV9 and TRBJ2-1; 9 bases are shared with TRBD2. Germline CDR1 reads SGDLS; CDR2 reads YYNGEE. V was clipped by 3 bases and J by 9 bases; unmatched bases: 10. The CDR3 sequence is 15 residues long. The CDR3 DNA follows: TGTGCCAGCAGCGAGGGGGTAGCGGGAGTTATTGAGCAGTTCTTC. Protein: CASSEGVAGVIEQFF.

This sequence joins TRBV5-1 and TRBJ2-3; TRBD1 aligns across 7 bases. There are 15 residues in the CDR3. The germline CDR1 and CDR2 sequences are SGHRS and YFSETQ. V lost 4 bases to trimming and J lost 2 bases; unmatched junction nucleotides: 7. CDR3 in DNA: TGCGCCAGCAGCCATGACAGGGCCTACACAGATACGCAGTATTTT. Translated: CASSHDRAYTDTQYF.

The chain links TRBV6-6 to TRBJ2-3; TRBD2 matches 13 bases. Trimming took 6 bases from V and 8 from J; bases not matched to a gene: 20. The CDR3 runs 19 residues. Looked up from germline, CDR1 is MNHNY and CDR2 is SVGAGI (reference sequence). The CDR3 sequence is CASSSRTSGGRRVGITQYF. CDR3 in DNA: TGTGCCAGCAGCTCGCGGACTAGCGGGGGCCGCAGGGTGGGTATTACGCAGTATTTT.

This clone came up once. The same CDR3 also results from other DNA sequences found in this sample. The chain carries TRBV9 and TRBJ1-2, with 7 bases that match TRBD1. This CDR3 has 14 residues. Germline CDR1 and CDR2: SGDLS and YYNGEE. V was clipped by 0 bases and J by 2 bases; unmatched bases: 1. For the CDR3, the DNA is TGTGCCAGCAGCGTAGACAGGGGAAACTATGGCTACACCTTC. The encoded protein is CASSVDRGNYGYTF.

Written as DNA, the CDR3 is TGTGCCAGCAGCGCTCGGCGGGAGGGAGGCTACACCTTC. Translation gives CASSARREGGYTF. This chain connects TRBV7-2 to TRBJ1-2; D remains unclear. Germline-derived CDR1 and CDR2 are SGHTA and FQGNSA. Between the trimmed V and J ends, which lost 5 bases and 8 bases, there was a span of 15 bases. The CDR3 contains 13 residues.

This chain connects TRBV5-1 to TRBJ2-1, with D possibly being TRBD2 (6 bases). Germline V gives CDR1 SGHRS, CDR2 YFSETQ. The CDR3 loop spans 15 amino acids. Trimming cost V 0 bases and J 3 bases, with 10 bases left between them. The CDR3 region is CASSLDSGDYNEQFF. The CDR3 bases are TGCGCCAGCAGCTTGGATAGCGGAGACTACAATGAGCAGTTCTTC.

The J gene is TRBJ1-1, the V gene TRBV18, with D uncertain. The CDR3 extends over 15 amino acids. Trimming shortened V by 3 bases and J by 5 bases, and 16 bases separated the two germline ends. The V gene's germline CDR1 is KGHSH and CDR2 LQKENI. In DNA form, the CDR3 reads TGTGCCAGCTCACCGAGGGCACGCTTTAGTACTGAAGCTTTCTTT. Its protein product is CASSPRARFSTEAFF.

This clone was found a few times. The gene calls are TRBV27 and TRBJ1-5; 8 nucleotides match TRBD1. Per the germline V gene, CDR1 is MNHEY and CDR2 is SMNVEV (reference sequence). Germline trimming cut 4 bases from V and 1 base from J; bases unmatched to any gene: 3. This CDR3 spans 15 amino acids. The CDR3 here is CASSSAGGSNQPQHF. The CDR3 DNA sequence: TGTGCCAGCAGTTCGGCAGGGGGCAGCAATCAGCCCCAGCATTTT.

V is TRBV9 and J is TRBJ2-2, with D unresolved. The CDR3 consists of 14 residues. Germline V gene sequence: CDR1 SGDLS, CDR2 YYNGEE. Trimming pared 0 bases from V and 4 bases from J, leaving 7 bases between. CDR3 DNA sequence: TGTGCCAGCAGCGTAGACTGGGCCACCGGGGAGCTGTTTTTT. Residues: CASSVDWATGELFF. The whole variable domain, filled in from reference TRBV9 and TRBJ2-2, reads DSGVTQTPKHLITATGQRVTLRCSPRSGDLSVYWYQQSLDQGLQFLIQYYNGEERAKGNILERFSAQQFPDLHSELNLSSLELGDSALYFCASSVDWATGELFFGEGSRLTVL.

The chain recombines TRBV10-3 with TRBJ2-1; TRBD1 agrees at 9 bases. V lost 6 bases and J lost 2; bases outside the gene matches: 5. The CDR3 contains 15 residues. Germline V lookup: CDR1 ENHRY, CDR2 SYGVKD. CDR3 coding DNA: TGTGCCATCAGCCTGGGACAGGGAACCTACAATGAGCAGTTCTTC. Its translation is CAISLGQGTYNEQFF.

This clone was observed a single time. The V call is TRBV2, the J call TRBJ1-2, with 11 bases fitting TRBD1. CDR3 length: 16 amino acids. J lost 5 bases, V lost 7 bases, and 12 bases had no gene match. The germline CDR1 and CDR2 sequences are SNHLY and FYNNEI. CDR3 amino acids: CASMRTGGLHEYGYTF. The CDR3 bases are TGTGCCAGCATGAGGACAGGGGGCCTTCACGAGTATGGCTACACCTTC.

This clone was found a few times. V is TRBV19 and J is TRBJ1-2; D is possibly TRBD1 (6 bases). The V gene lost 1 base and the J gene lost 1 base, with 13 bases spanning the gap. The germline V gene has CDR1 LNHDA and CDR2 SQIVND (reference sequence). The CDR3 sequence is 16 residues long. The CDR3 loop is CASSIVGTPINYGYTF. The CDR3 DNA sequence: TGTGCCAGTAGTATAGTTGGGACACCTATTAACTATGGCTACACCTTC.

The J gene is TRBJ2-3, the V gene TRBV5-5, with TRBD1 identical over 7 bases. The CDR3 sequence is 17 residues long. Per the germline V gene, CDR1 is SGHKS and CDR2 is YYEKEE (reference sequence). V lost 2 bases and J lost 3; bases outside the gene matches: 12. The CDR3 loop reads CASSFDLWRQGTDTQYF. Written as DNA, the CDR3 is TGTGCCAGCAGCTTTGATCTATGGAGACAGGGTACAGATACGCAGTATTTT. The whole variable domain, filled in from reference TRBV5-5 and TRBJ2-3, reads DAGVTQSPTHLIKTRGQQVTLRCSPISGHKSVSWYQQVLGQGPQFIFQYYEKEERGRGNFPDRFSARQFPNYSSELNVNALLLGDSALYLCASSFDLWRQGTDTQYFGPGTRLTVL.

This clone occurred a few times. In DNA form, the CDR3 reads TGTGCCAGTACATGGAGTCCGGGCACTGAAGCTTTCTTT. Translated, it gives CASTWSPGTEAFF. This sequence joins TRBV19 and TRBJ1-1; D call uncertain. This CDR3 spans 13 amino acids. Trimming took 7 bases from V and 4 from J, leaving 13 bases between them. Germline V gives CDR1 LNHDA, CDR2 SQIVND (reference sequence).

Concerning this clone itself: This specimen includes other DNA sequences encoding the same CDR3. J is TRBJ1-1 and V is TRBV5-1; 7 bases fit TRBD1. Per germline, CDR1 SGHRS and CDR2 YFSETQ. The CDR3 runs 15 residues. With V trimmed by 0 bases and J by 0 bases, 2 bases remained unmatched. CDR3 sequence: CASSLGGTVNTEAFF. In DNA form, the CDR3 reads TGCGCCAGCAGCTTGGGCGGGACAGTGAACACTGAAGCTTTCTTT.

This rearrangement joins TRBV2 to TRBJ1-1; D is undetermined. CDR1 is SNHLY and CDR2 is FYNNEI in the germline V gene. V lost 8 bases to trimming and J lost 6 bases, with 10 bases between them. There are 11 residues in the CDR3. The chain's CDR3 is CASLVQAEAFF. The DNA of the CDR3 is TGTGCCAGCTTAGTCCAGGCTGAAGCTTTCTTT.

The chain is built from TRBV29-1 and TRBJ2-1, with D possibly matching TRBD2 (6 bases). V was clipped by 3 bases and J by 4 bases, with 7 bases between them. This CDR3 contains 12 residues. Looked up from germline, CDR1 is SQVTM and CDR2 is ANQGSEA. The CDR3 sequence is CSVDGGYNEQFF. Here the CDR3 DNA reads TGCAGCGTTGATGGAGGGTACAATGAGCAGTTCTTC.

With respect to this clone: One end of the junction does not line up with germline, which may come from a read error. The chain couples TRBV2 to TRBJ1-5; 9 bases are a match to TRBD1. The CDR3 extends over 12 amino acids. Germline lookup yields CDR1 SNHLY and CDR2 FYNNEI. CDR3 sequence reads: CASKSGTGLGDF. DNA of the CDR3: TGTGCCAGCAAATCCGGGACAGGGCTAGGGGATTTT.

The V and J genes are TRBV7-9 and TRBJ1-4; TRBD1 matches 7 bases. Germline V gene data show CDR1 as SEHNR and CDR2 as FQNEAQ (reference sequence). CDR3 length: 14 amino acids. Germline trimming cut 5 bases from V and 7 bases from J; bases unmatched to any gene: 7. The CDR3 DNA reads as TGTGCCAGCAGCGTGACAGGGAAGGGTGAAAAACTGTTTTTT. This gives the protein CASSVTGKGEKLFF. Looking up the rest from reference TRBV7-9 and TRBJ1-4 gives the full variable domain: DTGVSQNPRHKITKRGQNVTFRCDPISEHNRLYWYRQTLGQGPEFLTYFQNEAQLEKSRLLSDRFSAERPKGSFSTLEIQRTEQGDSAMYLCASSVTGKGEKLFFGSGTQLSVL.

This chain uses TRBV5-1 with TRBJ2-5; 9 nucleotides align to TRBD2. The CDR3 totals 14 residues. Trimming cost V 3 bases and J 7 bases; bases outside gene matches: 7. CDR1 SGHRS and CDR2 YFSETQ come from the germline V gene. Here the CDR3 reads CASSSGLAKVTQYF. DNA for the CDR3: TGCGCCAGCAGCTCAGGACTAGCGAAGGTGACCCAGTACTTC.

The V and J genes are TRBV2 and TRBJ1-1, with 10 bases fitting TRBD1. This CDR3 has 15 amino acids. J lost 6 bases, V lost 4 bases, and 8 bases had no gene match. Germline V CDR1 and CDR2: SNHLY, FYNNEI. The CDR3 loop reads CASSVDRGRGAEAFF. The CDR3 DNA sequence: TGTGCCAGCAGTGTAGACAGGGGGCGCGGGGCTGAAGCTTTCTTT.

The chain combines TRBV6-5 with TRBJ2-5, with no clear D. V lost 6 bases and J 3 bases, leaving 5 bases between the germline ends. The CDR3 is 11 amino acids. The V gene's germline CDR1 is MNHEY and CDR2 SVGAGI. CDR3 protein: CASSVEETQYF. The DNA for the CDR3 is TGTGCCAGCAGCGTAGAAGAGACCCAGTACTTC.

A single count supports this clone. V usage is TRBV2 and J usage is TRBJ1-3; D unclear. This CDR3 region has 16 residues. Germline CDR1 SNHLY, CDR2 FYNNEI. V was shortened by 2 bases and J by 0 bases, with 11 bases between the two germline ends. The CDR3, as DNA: TGTGCCAGCAGTGAAAACCGGCGGAACTCTGGAAACACCATATATTTT. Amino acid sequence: CASSENRRNSGNTIYF.

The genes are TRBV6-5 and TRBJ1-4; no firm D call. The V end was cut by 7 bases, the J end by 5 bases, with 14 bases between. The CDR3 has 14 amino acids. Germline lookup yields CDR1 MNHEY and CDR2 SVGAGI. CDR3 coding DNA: TGTGCCAGCAAAGTTACAGCCCAAAATGAAAAACTGTTTTTT. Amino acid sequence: CASKVTAQNEKLFF.